The clone carrying this T cell receptor beta chain turned up a few times. Its target is unknown. The CDR3 totals 15 residues. Germline CDR1 MGHRA, CDR2 YSYEKL. Trimming removed 0 bases from V and 4 bases from J; junction bases left unmatched: 3. After constant-region reverse-primer amplification, full-length variable regions underwent semi-nested PCR with Nested Universal Primer A. A single record per CDR3 protein comes from TCRdb applying MiXCR to the 5' RACE reads. The profile covers tens of thousands of distinct CDR3 sequences, with around 30% appearing a single time and 3.7% taken by the ten largest. Study results and limitations: Tumor Tregs overlapped most with tumor, then blood, naive CD4+ cells.

J is TRBJ1-2 and V is TRBV4-1; 9 bases agree with TRBD1. The sequenced sample consisted of memory CD4+ T cells sorted from a lymph node. The sample's subset: memory CD4+ T cells, CD4+CD45RO+CD25-. The source is a female donor with breast cancer. The CDR3 reads CASSQEQTGGYGYTF. In DNA form, the CDR3 reads TGCGCCAGCAGCCAAGAACAGACAGGGGGCTATGGCTACACCTTC.